This T cell receptor (beta chain) was obtained from a study of blood T cell repertoires in COVID-19. Study-wide context: The United States, Italy and Spain provided the acute and convalescent COVID-19 samples.

Per the germline V gene, CDR1 is MDHEN and CDR2 is SYDVKM. The CDR3 extends over 15 amino acids. The trim removed 5 bases at V and 1 base at J, leaving 7 bases unmatched. Participants came from about 23 US areas, aged about 18 to 95 years. All exposed participants met a person with COVID-19 within 2 weeks before entering the study. Only in-frame clones appear in the TCRdb table, and some are missing; sequencing was by immunoSEQ multiplex PCR. This repertoire shows hundreds of thousands of clones, about 90% found once; its top ten account for around 1%. Material: PBMCs or T cells enriched from blood (not recorded which). The chain has TRBV28 and TRBJ1-1; 7 bases line up with TRBD1. The sequence was collected from a man aged 45-60 years who had been exposed to COVID-19. The CDR3 DNA sequence: TGTGCCAGCAGTCCTTCGGACAGGACGAACACTGAAGCTTTCTTT. This codes for CASSPSDRTNTEAFF.